The T cell receptor beta chain under discussion was sequenced for a study of yellow fever vaccine responses in identical twins. MiXCR was run by TCRdb on the RT-PCR reads, yielding one entry per CDR3 protein. The profile shows over 8,500 distinct CDR3 sequences, around 77% of them singletons. This sequence was found in a woman between 18 and 29 years old who received the yellow fever vaccine. The source was T cells from blood (PBMCs), unsorted or a sorted subset (not recorded which), collected before or after yellow fever vaccination (not recorded which).

As DNA, the CDR3 is TGCGCCAGCAGCCAATCCCTGTTGACCGGGGAGCTGTTTTTT. Its translation is CASSQSLLTGELFF. The gene calls are TRBV4-1 and TRBJ2-2; D not resolved. This CDR3 region has 14 residues. V was cut by 2 bases and J by 5 bases, with 9 bases left in between. CDR1 and CDR2 (germline): MGHRA, YSYEKL.